This TCR beta chain emerged from a study of blood T cell repertoires in COVID-19 (dated by TCRdb to 2020 to 2021). A note on the overall study: The collaborator samples originated in the United States, Italy and Spain and spanned the acute and convalescent phases of COVID-19. The prospective study material was composed of cDNA or gDNA derived from T cells, B-cell-depleted T cells, or PBMCs. Deeply sampled blood TCRbeta repertoires from subjects exposed to, actively infected with, or recovered from COVID-19 were included in the dataset. The repertoires were released in a freely available public database intended as a resource for research on the immune response to SARS-CoV-2. Samples came from the ongoing ImmuneRACE study (first 160 participants) plus 1,254 subjects from 6 global collaborators. Nearly every sample came with metadata listing a de-identified subject ID, COVID-19 status, age in years and sex. Where HLA class I and class II types were available, the types were taken from metadata supplied by the sample provider, not from assay-based typing.

The full study reports these points: The quantity of clinical and demographic metadata differed by source and by participant and was supplied without curation.

Whole blood was collected in K2EDTA tubes by collaborating institutions according to the institutions' own protocols. Collaborator samples were shipped for TCRbeta analysis as frozen whole blood, isolated PBMCs, or DNA extracted from either sample type. TCRbeta CDR3 regions were amplified from genomic DNA by means of the immunoSEQ Assay, a bias-controlled multiplex PCR. In the paper's pipeline: Nucleated cell counts per sample were estimated from amplification of reference gene primers within the assay. Sequence reads were collapsed and filtered to measure the absolute abundance of every unique TCRbeta CDR3 rearrangement. For each sample, productive Simpson clonality was calculated by taking the square root of Simpson's diversity index across productive rearrangements. TCRdb took over this immuneACCESS table, retaining in-frame rearrangements with V and J assigned. Such tables are incomplete; in checked studies, under half of the missing clones stem from an unresolved V gene, and the remainder is unexplained. The D gene and trimming were derived from the DNA, and the V and J assignments and clone size from that table. The sample contains fewer than 90,000 clones, roughly 86% of them found a single time. 7.3% of the sample rests with the top ten.

A word on this clone: Its specific antigen is unknown. No base quality information exists; no much larger clone differs at one position.

The germline V gene (reference sequence) provides CDR1 MNHEY and CDR2 SMNVEV. The CDR3 measures 15 amino acids from cysteine to phenylalanine. The retained sequence is limited to the CDR3, 45 bases, with the frame set at the first base. V and J are truncated by 4 bases and 2 bases respectively, leaving an intervening sequence of 9 bases. In this chain, TRBV27 is recombined with TRBJ1-6; the best D guess is TRBD1, with 6 bases matching. Specimen: peripheral blood. The clonotype originates from a man between 65 and 85 years old with acute or convalescent COVID-19. The nucleotide sequence reads TGTGCCAGCAGTTCACAGGGTACCTATAATTCACCCCTCCACTTT. This is translated as CASSSQGTYNSPLHF.